This TCR beta chain was sequenced during a study of low-dose radiotherapy and immunotherapy resistance in tumors. The overall study: Cohort 2, a group dosed every two weeks at 1 Gy per fraction, received 13 Gy in total over 26 weeks. On an every-two-weeks schedule, patients received intravenous nivolumab 240 mg, along with ipilimumab 1 mg/kg every six weeks.

Primers used for first-strand cDNA, a TRAV- and TRBV-specific set, covered both alpha and beta chains. With a V-primer adapter and a constant-region primer, TCRs were amplified for about 20 PCR cycles. Researchers amplified the isolated mRNA using in vitro transcription. TCRdb reprocessed the reads via MiXCR and lists one record per CDR3 protein. The data show 80,000 or so distinct CDR3 sequences, 15% to 20% seen once. Time point here: after trial treatment. Treatment: LDRT plus nivolumab, ipilimumab, low-dose cyclophosphamide and aspirin (RACIN trial). Germline loops: CDR1 SQVTM, CDR2 ANQGSEA. V was cut by 4 bases and J by 5 bases, with 12 bases left in between. This CDR3 has 13 residues. This clonotype was detected many times.

The chain is built from TRBV29-1 and TRBJ1-5; tentative D call: TRBD1 (5 bases). This receptor was taken from a male donor with prostate cancer. The material was PBMCs, obtained after low-dose radiotherapy plus immunotherapy. The chain's CDR3 is CSVAGSPDQPQHF. CDR3 DNA: TGCAGCGTTGCAGGGTCCCCCGATCAGCCCCAGCATTTT.